This TCR beta chain was sequenced for a study of blood T cell repertoires in COVID-19. V lost 3 bases to trimming and J lost 4 bases; unmatched junction nucleotides: 9. CDR1 and CDR2 from the germline V gene are SNHLY and FYNNEI. The CDR3 has 16 residues. The method was immunoSEQ multiplex PCR; TCRdb's version includes in-frame clones alone and lacks a portion of them. The table records about 260,000 clones, approximately 80% of them present only once. The sequence was obtained from a man in his sixties with acute or convalescent COVID-19. The sequencing input was peripheral blood. This rearrangement joins TRBV2 to TRBJ2-3, with 8 nucleotides matching TRBD2. The chain's CDR3 is CASSDAREAVADTQYF. The CDR3 DNA reads TGTGCCAGCAGTGACGCGCGGGAGGCCGTGGCAGATACGCAGTATTTT.